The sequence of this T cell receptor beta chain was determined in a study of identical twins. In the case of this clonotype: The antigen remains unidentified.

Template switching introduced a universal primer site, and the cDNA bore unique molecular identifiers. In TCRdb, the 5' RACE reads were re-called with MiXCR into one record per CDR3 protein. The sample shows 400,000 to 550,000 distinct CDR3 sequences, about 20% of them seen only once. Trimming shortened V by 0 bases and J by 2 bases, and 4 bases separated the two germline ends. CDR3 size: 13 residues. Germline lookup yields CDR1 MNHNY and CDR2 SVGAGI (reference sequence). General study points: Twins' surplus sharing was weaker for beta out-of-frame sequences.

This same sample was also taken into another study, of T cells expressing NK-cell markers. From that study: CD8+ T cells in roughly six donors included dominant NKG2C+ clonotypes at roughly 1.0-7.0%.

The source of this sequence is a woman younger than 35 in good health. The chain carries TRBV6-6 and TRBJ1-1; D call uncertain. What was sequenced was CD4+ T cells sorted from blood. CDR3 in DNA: TGTGCCAGCAGTTACTCGTATAACACTGAAGCTTTCTTT. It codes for CASSYSYNTEAFF.